These T cell receptor beta chains were read from a single sample in a study of blood T cell repertoires in COVID-19. The method was immunoSEQ multiplex PCR; TCRdb's version includes in-frame clones alone and lacks a portion of them. The sample includes 250,000 to 300,000 clones, about 88% of them seen just once. The material sequenced was peripheral blood. The receptor set was obtained from a woman in her 70s with COVID-19, enrolled during active disease. CDR3s include the opening cysteine and the closing phenylalanine or tryptophan. D genes are given only for firm matches. Only some rows state a clone size, as once, few, many or a class for expanded clones.

>once|TRBV13|TRBD1|TRBJ1-4
TGTGCCAGCAGCTTTGGACAGGGGGATGAAAAACTGTTTTTT
CASSFGQGDEKLFF
>NA|TRBV19|NA|TRBJ2-6
TGTGCCAGTAGTATAGACAGGGCCACCTCTGGGGCCAACGTCCTGACTTTC
CASSIDRATSGANVLTF
>NA|TRBV7-9|NA|TRBJ1-1
TGTGCCAGCAGTCCACAGGGTAGAACTGAAGCTTTCTTT
CASSPQGRTEAFF
>NA|TRBV5-1|TRBD1|TRBJ1-1
TGCGCCAGCAGCTTGGAGGGGGCGAGGAACACTGAAGCTTTCTTT
CASSLEGARNTEAFF
>NA|TRBV12-2|NA|TRBJ2-5
TGTGCAAGTCGCTTATTGACAGGGGGTCAAGAGACCCAGTACTTC
CASRLLTGGQETQYF
>NA|TRBV28|NA|TRBJ2-7
TGTGCCAGCAGTGGGTGGGAGGCGAAAGGTTACGAGCAGTACTTC
CASSGWEAKGYEQYF
>NA|TRBV27|TRBD1|TRBJ1-6
TGTGCCAGCAGTTATGGGACAGGGGGCGCGGGGAATTCACCCCTCCACTTT
CASSYGTGGAGNSPLHF
>NA|TRBV5-4|TRBD1|TRBJ1-2
TGTGCCAGCAGCCCCATCATTCCGGGACAGGGATTCGGAGGCTACACCTTC
CASSPIIPGQGFGGYTF
>NA|TRBV9|TRBD1|TRBJ1-4
TGTGCCAGCAGCGTAGGCCAGGGGGTAGGAAAACTGTTTTTT
CASSVGQGVGKLFF
>NA|TRBV30|NA|TRBJ1-1
TGTGCCTGGAGAGATAATGCGGAGGCTTTCTTT
CAWRDNAEAFF
>NA|TRBV27|TRBD1|TRBJ1-5
TGTGCCAGCAGCCACGGGACAGGCTATAGCAATCAGCCCCAGCATTTT
CASSHGTGYSNQPQHF
>many|TRBV19|TRBD2|TRBJ2-3
TGTGCCAGTACCCCCCGGGGGGTGGGCACAGATACGCAGTATTTT
CASTPRGVGTDTQYF
>NA|TRBV7-2|TRBD1|TRBJ1-2
TGTGCCAGCAGCCTAACTTTTTGGGACAGCTCCTATGGCTACACCTTC
CASSLTFWDSSYGYTF
>NA|TRBV10-1|NA|TRBJ2-3
TGCGCCAGCAGTGGACGGGGGGCCACCACAGATACGCAGTATTTT
CASSGRGATTDTQYF
>few|TRBV2|NA|TRBJ1-2
TGTGCCAGCGACTACCGGTTGGGCTACACCTTC
CASDYRLGYTF
>NA|TRBV11-2|NA|TRBJ1-5
TGTGCCAGCAGCCAGAACCCTTTTAGCAATCAGCCCCAGCATTTT
CASSQNPFSNQPQHF
>NA|TRBV19|NA|TRBJ1-1
TGTGCCAGTAGTTGGAGTGAGGTTATGAACACTGAAGCTTTCTTT
CASSWSEVMNTEAFF
>NA|TRBV19|NA|TRBJ1-5
TGTGCCAGTACCCCAAGCAGGCTCAATCAGCCCCAGCATTTT
CASTPSRLNQPQHF
>NA|TRBV4-1|NA|TRBJ2-7
TGCGCCAGCAGCCAAGAAGTTGCTAGCCGTGCTTGGGAGCAGTACTTC
CASSQEVASRAWEQYF
>NA|TRBV6-5|NA|TRBJ2-7
TGTGCCAGCAGTATCAACGAGCAGTACTTC
CASSINEQYF
>once|TRBV3-1/TRBV3-2|NA|TRBJ1-2
TGTGCCAGCAGCCAACAGGGAACGAACTATGGCTACACCTTC
CASSQQGTNYGYTF
>NA|TRBV6-1|NA|TRBJ1-6
TGTGCCAGCAGTGAAGCCCGACCCGCTAGATCACCCCTCCACTTT
CASSEARPARSPLHF
>NA|TRBV9|NA|TRBJ1-1
TGTGCCAGCAGCCCTTGGGCAAGGGAGGCCACTGAAGCTTTCTTT
CASSPWAREATEAFF
>once|TRBV11-2|TRBD1|TRBJ2-4
TGTGCCAGCAGGTCGATATCGGGGGACAGGGGACGAAACATTCAGTACTTC
CASRSISGDRGRNIQYF
>NA|TRBV3-1/TRBV3-2|TRBD2|TRBJ2-1
TGTGCCAGCAGCCAAGATCCAAGGTTAGGACTAGGGGACAATGAGCAGTTCTTC
CASSQDPRLGLGDNEQFF
>NA|TRBV5-1|NA|TRBJ2-6
TGCGCCAGCAGCTTATTCGGGGTAGGTTCTGGGGCCAACGTCCTGACTTTC
CASSLFGVGSGANVLTF
>few|TRBV11-2|NA|TRBJ2-3
TGTGCCAGCAGCTTAGATCAAACAGGGTTCGGCACAGATACGCAGTATTTT
CASSLDQTGFGTDTQYF
>NA|TRBV6-6|TRBD1|TRBJ2-5
TGTGCCAGCAGCCCCCGGACAGGAGAGACCCAGTACTTC
CASSPRTGETQYF
>NA|TRBV7-9|TRBD1|TRBJ2-5
TGTGCCAGCAGCCCCCCGGCAGGGGGTTGGGAGACCCAGTACTTC
CASSPPAGGWETQYF
>NA|TRBV24-1|TRBD1|TRBJ1-1
TGTGCCACCAGTGATTACGACAGGGTAACTTTCTTT
CATSDYDRVTFF
>NA|TRBV19|NA|TRBJ1-6
TGTGCCAGTAGCCCGAACAGGGCCAGTAATTCACCCCTCCACTTT
CASSPNRASNSPLHF
>many|TRBV5-4|NA|TRBJ1-3
TGTGCCAGCAGCTCAATACTCTCTGGAAACACCATATATTTT
CASSSILSGNTIYF
>NA|TRBV6-2/TRBV6-3|TRBD2|TRBJ2-4
TGTGCCAGCAGCCAGGGACTAGCAGTAGCCAAAAACATTCAGTACTTC
CASSQGLAVAKNIQYF
>NA|TRBV9|TRBD1|TRBJ1-4
TGTGCCAGCAGCGTGGCTACCGGGACAGAGAATGAAAAACTGTTTTTT
CASSVATGTENEKLFF
>NA|TRBV19|TRBD1|TRBJ1-1
TGTGCCAGTAGTATAAAGGGGGCTTACACTGAAGCTTTCTTT
CASSIKGAYTEAFF
>NA|TRBV12-3/TRBV12-4|TRBD1|TRBJ2-7
TGTGCCAGCAGCCCCGGGACAGGGTACGAGCAGTACTTC
CASSPGTGYEQYF
>few|TRBV6-2/TRBV6-3|NA|TRBJ2-7
TGTGCCAGCAGTTACGAACGGGGGGCGTACGAGCAGTACTTC
CASSYERGAYEQYF
>NA|TRBV28|NA|TRBJ2-5
TGTGCCAGCAGTTTAACCCCCCTACTCCAAGAGACCCAGTACTTC
CASSLTPLLQETQYF
>NA|TRBV19|TRBD2|TRBJ2-1
TGTGCCAGTAATCACGGGACTAGCGACCCCAATGAGCAGTTCTTC
CASNHGTSDPNEQFF
>NA|TRBV2|NA|TRBJ1-1
TGTGCCAGCAGTTGGGCCTCGTACACTGAAGCTTTCTTT
CASSWASYTEAFF
>NA|TRBV15|NA|TRBJ1-1
TGTGCCACCAGCACCACATCGGCGGGGGAGATGAACACTGAAGCTTTCTTT
CATSTTSAGEMNTEAFF